This TCR beta chain is from a study of human T cells and chemical hapten exposure. As for the study in general: An area of 2 cm by roughly 2.2 cm on upper inner arm skin received 2% DPC for sensitization. Enrolled patients were predominantly female and had alopecia areata, totalis or universalis.

MiXCR was run by TCRdb on the RACE reads, yielding one entry per CDR3 protein. Of tens of thousands of distinct CDR3 sequences listed, roughly 8.8% were seen once; the top ten hold 14%. Indicated time point: pre-sensitization, week 0. Treatment described: therapeutic diphenylcyclopropenone sensitization with weekly scalp DPC. This clonotype has only a few counts. The ends lost 5 bases at V and 15 bases at J; junction bases unmatched: 8. The V gene's germline CDR1 is SEHNR and CDR2 FQNEAQ (reference sequence). The CDR3 is made up of 12 amino acids. The sequencing used whole blood, collected in connection with sensitization to the hapten diphenylcyclopropenone (DPC). V gene TRBV7-9 combines with J gene TRBJ2-1; TRBD2 matches 9 bases. The sequence derives from a woman aged 40 to 50 with alopecia areata. Some clones in this sample may be carry-over from other donors' samples. CDR3 DNA: TGTGCCAGCAGCGCACTCCTAGCGGGGTGGTTCTTC. This encodes CASSALLAGWFF. The full variable domain, in which reference TRBV7-9 and TRBJ2-1 provide the parts outside the CDR3, is DTGVSQNPRHKITKRGQNVTFRCDPISEHNRLYWYRQTLGQGPEFLTYFQNEAQLEKSRLLSDRFSAERPKGSFSTLEIQRTEQGDSAMYLCASSALLAGWFFGPGTRLTVL.